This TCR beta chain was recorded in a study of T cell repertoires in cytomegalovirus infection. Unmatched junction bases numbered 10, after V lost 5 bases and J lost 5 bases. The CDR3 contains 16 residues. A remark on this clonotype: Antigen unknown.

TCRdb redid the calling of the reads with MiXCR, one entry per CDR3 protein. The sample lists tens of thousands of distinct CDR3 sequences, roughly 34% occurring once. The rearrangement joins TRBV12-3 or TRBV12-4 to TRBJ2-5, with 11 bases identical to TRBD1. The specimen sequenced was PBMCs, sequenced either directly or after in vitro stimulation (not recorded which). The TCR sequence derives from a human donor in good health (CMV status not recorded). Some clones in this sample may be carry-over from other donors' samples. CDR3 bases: TGTGCCAGCAGTCCGACCTGGACAGGGGGCGGGGAGACCCAGTACTTC. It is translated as CASSPTWTGGGETQYF.